The rows below give T cell receptor beta chains drawn from one sample of a study of T cells after yellow fever vaccination. TCRdb re-derived calls from the 5' RACE reads in MiXCR, one entry per CDR3 protein. Of about 85,000 distinct CDR3 sequences listed, more than 10% are singletons. The sequenced sample was CD8+ T cells not binding an NS4B(214-222) dextramer, sorted from PBMCs, obtained 20 to 25 days after the first yellow fever vaccination. The receptors derive from a man aged 18-30 years who received the YFV17D yellow fever vaccine. CDR3s include the opening cysteine and the closing phenylalanine or tryptophan. The order of the fields is V gene, clone size, J gene, D gene, CDR3 DNA, CDR3 protein. A D gene is named only where the DNA matches it firmly. Clone size, where shown, is once, few, many, or a class for clones that have expanded.

v_gene: TRBV7-3
abundance: many
j_gene: TRBJ2-2
d_gene: NA
CDR3nt: TGTGCCAGCAGCTTAGGCGGGGCCGGGGAGCTGTTTTTT
CDR3aa: CASSLGGAGELFF

v_gene: TRBV7-9
abundance: NA
j_gene: TRBJ2-1
d_gene: TRBD2
CDR3nt: TGTGCCAGCAGCTTCTTAGGAGCGGGGGGGCGCAATGAGCAGTTCTTC
CDR3aa: CASSFLGAGGRNEQFF

v_gene: TRBV4-3
abundance: few
j_gene: TRBJ2-2
d_gene: NA
CDR3nt: TGCGCCAGCAACCGGGGACCAACCGGGGAGCTGTTTTTT
CDR3aa: CASNRGPTGELFF

v_gene: TRBV25-1
abundance: NA
j_gene: TRBJ1-5
d_gene: NA
CDR3nt: TGTGCCAGCAGTGAGACTCTAAATCAGCCCCAGCATTTT
CDR3aa: CASSETLNQPQHF

v_gene: TRBV30
abundance: once
j_gene: TRBJ2-5
d_gene: NA
CDR3nt: TGTGCCTGGGGAGCGGCAGCCCAAGAGACCCAGTACTTC
CDR3aa: CAWGAAAQETQYF

v_gene: TRBV7-6
abundance: few
j_gene: TRBJ2-2
d_gene: NA
CDR3nt: TGTGCCAGCAGCTTAACCGACCCCGGGGAGCTGTTTTTT
CDR3aa: CASSLTDPGELFF

v_gene: TRBV10-2
abundance: few
j_gene: TRBJ2-5
d_gene: NA
CDR3nt: TGCGCCAGCATGGAGGGGTCGGAGACCCAGTACTTC
CDR3aa: CASMEGSETQYF

v_gene: TRBV7-2
abundance: few
j_gene: TRBJ2-3
d_gene: TRBD2
CDR3nt: TGTGCCAGCAGCTTAGTCCCCAGCGGGGGAAGCACAGATACGCAGTATTTT
CDR3aa: CASSLVPSGGSTDTQYF

v_gene: TRBV29-1
abundance: few
j_gene: TRBJ2-7
d_gene: TRBD2
CDR3nt: TGCAGCGGAACCGGACTAGCGGGGGGGCGGGACGAGCAGTACTTC
CDR3aa: CSGTGLAGGRDEQYF

v_gene: TRBV7-2
abundance: NA
j_gene: TRBJ2-1
d_gene: NA
CDR3nt: TGTGCCAGCAGCGGGGTTTGGGACGATGAGCAGTTCTTC
CDR3aa: CASSGVWDDEQFF

v_gene: TRBV27
abundance: few
j_gene: TRBJ1-6
d_gene: NA
CDR3nt: TGTGCCAGCAGTTTATCAGCGAATTCACCCCTCCACTTT
CDR3aa: CASSLSANSPLHF

v_gene: TRBV24-1
abundance: few
j_gene: TRBJ2-1
d_gene: NA
CDR3nt: TGTGCCACCAGTGGACGGAGCTCCTACAATGAGCAGTTCTTC
CDR3aa: CATSGRSSYNEQFF

v_gene: TRBV12-3/TRBV12-4
abundance: NA
j_gene: TRBJ1-2
d_gene: TRBD1
CDR3nt: TGTGCCAGCAGTGGAACCGGGACAGGGAATGGCTACACCTTC
CDR3aa: CASSGTGTGNGYTF

v_gene: TRBV4-1
abundance: NA
j_gene: TRBJ1-3
d_gene: TRBD1
CDR3nt: TGCGCCAGCAGCCAAGGCAGGGGGCCTGGAAACACCATATATTTT
CDR3aa: CASSQGRGPGNTIYF

v_gene: TRBV30
abundance: few
j_gene: TRBJ2-7
d_gene: NA
CDR3nt: TGTGCCTGGAGTGTGGGGTCCCGATACGAGCAGTACTTC
CDR3aa: CAWSVGSRYEQYF

v_gene: TRBV12-3/TRBV12-4
abundance: NA
j_gene: TRBJ2-3
d_gene: TRBD1
CDR3nt: TGTGCCAGCAGTTTTGGGACAGCTAGCACAGATACGCAGTATTTT
CDR3aa: CASSFGTASTDTQYF

v_gene: TRBV12-3/TRBV12-4
abundance: few
j_gene: TRBJ2-2
d_gene: NA
CDR3nt: TGTGCCAGCACCAGGTTCGGGGGACCAAACACCGGGGAGCTGTTTTTT
CDR3aa: CASTRFGGPNTGELFF

v_gene: TRBV3-1
abundance: NA
j_gene: TRBJ1-1
d_gene: NA
CDR3nt: TGTGCCAGCAGCCGAGGCGCCCCCGACCCCCCTGAAGCTTTCTTT
CDR3aa: CASSRGAPDPPEAFF

v_gene: TRBV7-2
abundance: few
j_gene: TRBJ2-3
d_gene: NA
CDR3nt: TGTGCCAGCAGCCCAAGACAGGCCAGCACAGATACGCAGTATTTT
CDR3aa: CASSPRQASTDTQYF

v_gene: TRBV27
abundance: few
j_gene: TRBJ1-4
d_gene: NA
CDR3nt: TGTGCCAGCAGTTTTCTCCCCACACGGGGGGGGGAAAAACTGTTTTTT
CDR3aa: CASSFLPTRGGEKLFF

v_gene: TRBV7-8
abundance: NA
j_gene: TRBJ2-5
d_gene: NA
CDR3nt: TGTGCCAGCAGCTCCGGGGTTCAAGAGACCCAGTACTTC
CDR3aa: CASSSGVQETQYF

v_gene: TRBV6-1
abundance: many
j_gene: TRBJ2-6
d_gene: NA
CDR3nt: TGTGCCAGCTCAGGGTCCTCTGGGGCCAACGTCCTGACTTTC
CDR3aa: CASSGSSGANVLTF

v_gene: TRBV7-9
abundance: few
j_gene: TRBJ1-4
d_gene: NA
CDR3nt: TGTGCCAGCAGCTCTCGCCGGACAGTCTCTAATGAAAAACTGTTTTTT
CDR3aa: CASSSRRTVSNEKLFF

v_gene: TRBV6-6
abundance: few
j_gene: TRBJ2-4
d_gene: NA
CDR3nt: TGTGCCAGCAGTTACGGCAGGGATCCTTACTTC
CDR3aa: CASSYGRDPYF

v_gene: TRBV4-1
abundance: NA
j_gene: TRBJ2-2
d_gene: TRBD2
CDR3nt: TGCGCCAGCAGCCCTAGCGGGGGGGACACCGGGGAGCTGTTTTTT
CDR3aa: CASSPSGGDTGELFF